The 5 T cell receptor beta chains listed next were all sequenced from one sample in a study of T cell repertoires in ileal Crohn's disease. Assay: immunoSEQ multiplex PCR; the TCRdb copy retains only in-frame clones and omits some. Of 2,000 to 2,500 clones listed, more than 75% are singletons. The sequenced sample consisted of ileal tissue. The receptors come from an adult with Crohn's disease.

V usage is TRBV2 and J usage is TRBJ1-1, with 7 bases aligning to TRBD1. The germline CDR1 and CDR2 sequences are SNHLY and FYNNEI. The CDR3 spans 16 residues. V was pared by 6 bases and J by 4 bases, with 14 bases of the junction left unmatched. CDR3 in DNA: TGTGCCAGCAGCGCACAGGGGCCGGGGGCCGGCACTGAAGCTTTCTTT. Its translation is CASSAQGPGAGTEAFF.

The rearrangement links TRBV29-1 to TRBJ1-2; TRBD1 agrees at 9 bases. This CDR3 spans 14 amino acids. V lost 6 bases and J lost 3; bases outside the gene matches: 8. Germline V gene lookup returns CDR1 SQVTM and CDR2 ANQGSEA. The CDR3 coding sequence is TGCAGCGTGGAACAGGGGGCGAACGACTATGGCTACACCTTC. It yields the protein CSVEQGANDYGYTF.

The chain couples TRBV9 to TRBJ1-3; 7 nucleotides match TRBD1. The CDR3 consists of 14 residues. CDR1 is SGDLS and CDR2 is YYNGEE in the germline V gene. V was pared by 3 bases and J by 8 bases, with 8 bases of the junction left unmatched. The CDR3 sequence: CASSDPRGIDTIYF. CDR3 coding DNA: TGTGCCAGCAGCGACCCCAGGGGGATAGACACCATATATTTT. Full variable domain (remainder filled in from reference TRBV9 and TRBJ1-3): DSGVTQTPKHLITATGQRVTLRCSPRSGDLSVYWYQQSLDQGLQFLIQYYNGEERAKGNILERFSAQQFPDLHSELNLSSLELGDSALYFCASSDPRGIDTIYFGEGSWLTVV.

The CDR3 coding sequence is TGTGCCAGCAGCTCCAACAGGGGCAAAGAGACCCAGTACTTC. Encoded protein: CASSSNRGKETQYF. J is TRBJ2-5 and V is TRBV7-2, with 7 nucleotides matching TRBD1. The CDR3 runs 14 residues. J gave up 3 bases and V 4 bases, and 5 bases lay outside the gene matches. CDR1 and CDR2 (germline): SGHTA, FQGNSA.

This CDR3 is CASSARLSRGGAPDTQYF. The CDR3, as DNA: TGTGCCAGCAGCGCGCGACTCAGTCGCGGGGGGGCCCCAGATACGCAGTATTTT. The rearrangement links TRBV7-8 to TRBJ2-3; 9 positions agree with TRBD2. CDR1 is SGHVS, CDR2 FQNEAQ, per germline. V was pared by 5 bases and J by 4 bases, with 16 bases of the junction left unmatched. The CDR3 contains 18 residues.